Each of the 18 T cell receptor beta chains below was sequenced from the same sample in a study of blood T cell repertoires in COVID-19. Data came from immunoSEQ multiplex PCR; TCRdb stores just in-frame clones and leaves some out. Of 75,000 to 80,000 clones listed, roughly nine tenths are singletons. Specimen: peripheral blood. Source of these receptors: a human donor in a cohort sampled during active COVID-19.

The chain is built from TRBV6-5 and TRBJ2-2, with a possible D match to TRBD1 (6 bases). V was clipped by 5 bases and J by 8 bases, with 15 bases between them. Germline lookup yields CDR1 MNHEY and CDR2 SVGAGI. The CDR3 loop spans 14 amino acids. The CDR3 DNA sequence: TGTGCCAGCAGTATCACAGGGTCAGTTGGGGAGCTGTTTTTT. Residues: CASSITGSVGELFF.

This clone has only one observation. This chain joins TRBV6-5 and TRBJ2-7; perhaps TRBD1 as D (5 bases). Germline CDR1 MNHEY, CDR2 SVGAGI. The CDR3 length is 13 residues. The ends were cut back, 6 bases at V and 2 bases at J, with 11 bases in the middle. CDR3 protein: CASRDTGAYEQYF. As DNA, the CDR3 is TGTGCCAGCAGAGATACAGGAGCCTACGAGCAGTACTTC.

J is TRBJ2-1 and V is TRBV6-6, with TRBD1 matching 7 bases. This CDR3 region has 15 residues. Germline V gene data show CDR1 as MNHNY and CDR2 as SVGAGI (reference sequence). The junction had 8 bases not matched to a gene; V was cut back by 1 base and J by 8 bases. The CDR3 nucleotides are TGTGCCAGCAGTTACTTAGGGGGCCGGTCCGATGAGCAGTTCTTC. It yields the protein CASSYLGGRSDEQFF.

The chain combines TRBV6-2 or TRBV6-3 with TRBJ1-1, with a weak D call TRBD1 (6 bases). The CDR3 extends over 18 amino acids. V lost 6 bases and J lost 1, with 24 bases in between. CDR1 MNHEY and CDR2 SVGEGT come from the germline V gene. CDR3: CASSPIRQAGAKNTEAFF. The CDR3 DNA is TGTGCCAGCAGCCCTATTCGACAGGCAGGAGCCAAGAACACTGAAGCTTTCTTT.

This rearrangement joins TRBV5-1 to TRBJ1-4; TRBD1 aligns across 9 bases. Trimming took 4 bases from V and 6 from J; bases not matched to a gene: 7. This CDR3 region has 15 residues. The germline V gene encodes CDR1 SGHRS and CDR2 YFSETQ. CDR3 coding DNA: TGCGCCAGCAGCCCTCGGGGACAGGGTGATGAAAAACTGTTTTTT. Protein product: CASSPRGQGDEKLFF.

V is TRBV15 and J is TRBJ2-1; no reliable D call. The V gene's germline CDR1 is LNHNV and CDR2 YYDKDF (reference sequence). The CDR3 totals 14 residues. The germline V and J ends were trimmed by 1 base and 0 bases, with 4 bases remaining between them. DNA for the CDR3: TGTGCCACCAGCAGAGGGCCCTCCTACAATGAGCAGTTCTTC. Encoded protein: CATSRGPSYNEQFF.

CDR3 DNA: TGCAGTGCTAGTGTCCAGACAGTGGGGGGGAAACTGTTTTTT. It is translated as CSASVQTVGGKLFF. V usage is TRBV20-1 and J usage is TRBJ1-4; possible D gene TRBD1, 5 bases. The CDR3 has 14 amino acids. Germline CDR1 DFQATT, CDR2 SNEGSKA (reference sequence). The V end lost 3 bases, the J end lost 11 bases, and 19 bases lay between the germline ends.

The chain is built from TRBV5-4 and TRBJ1-1; D is unclear. V was pared by 2 bases and J by 4 bases, with 9 bases between. CDR3 length: 13 residues. Germline values: CDR1 SGHNT, CDR2 YYREEE (reference sequence). The CDR3 loop is CASSFREVTEAFF. The CDR3 region has the DNA TGTGCCAGCAGCTTTCGGGAAGTCACTGAAGCTTTCTTT.

The chain links TRBV3-1 (or the pseudogene TRBV3-2) to TRBJ2-3; 7 bases map to TRBD1. The germline gives CDR1 LGHDT, CDR2 YNNKEL (reference sequence). This CDR3 is 15 amino acids long. The trim removed 4 bases at V and 3 bases at J, leaving 7 bases unmatched. The CDR3 bases are TGTGCCAGCAGCCTTCAGACAGGGTGGACAGATACGCAGTATTTT. Its translation: CASSLQTGWTDTQYF.

The rearrangement links TRBV6-5 to TRBJ2-7; tentative D call: TRBD2 (6 bases). Trimming pared 2 bases from V and 1 base from J, leaving 9 bases between. Germline assignment: CDR1 MNHEY and CDR2 SVGAGI. The CDR3 is 14 amino acids. The CDR3 coding sequence is TGTGCCAGCAGTTACACGGGAGCGTCCTACGAGCAGTACTTC. Protein product: CASSYTGASYEQYF.

This clone was recorded only once. V gene TRBV10-3 combines with J gene TRBJ2-1; 11 bases align to TRBD2. The V gene end was trimmed by 6 bases and the J gene end by 7 bases; junction bases not matched to a gene: 2. Per germline, CDR1 ENHRY and CDR2 SYGVKD. The CDR3 runs 13 residues. CDR3 coding DNA: TGTGCCATCAGGACTAGCGGGGCGAATGAGCAGTTCTTC. Encoded protein: CAIRTSGANEQFF.

V is TRBV5-1 and J is TRBJ2-1; 12 bases fit TRBD2. Trimming cost V 0 bases and J 0 bases; bases outside gene matches: 4. This CDR3 is 18 amino acids long. The V gene's germline CDR1 is SGHRS and CDR2 YFSETQ. In DNA, the CDR3 is TGCGCCAGCAGCTTGGGACTAGCGGGGGTCGTCTCCTACAATGAGCAGTTCTTC. Translation: CASSLGLAGVVSYNEQFF.

The chain carries TRBV4-2 and TRBJ2-1; perhaps TRBD2 as D (6 bases). Looked up from germline, CDR1 is LGHNA and CDR2 is YNFKEQ. The V gene lost 1 base and the J gene lost 7 bases, with 14 bases spanning the gap. CDR3 length: 15 amino acids. Written as DNA, the CDR3 is TGTGCCAGCAGCCAAGTTCCCCGTGGGGGGAATGAGCAGTTCTTC. It codes for CASSQVPRGGNEQFF.

The chain carries TRBV24-1 and TRBJ2-7; D gene ambiguous. This CDR3 contains 11 residues. V was pared by 9 bases and J by 5 bases, with 10 bases between. Per germline, CDR1 KGHDR and CDR2 SFDVKD. The chain's CDR3 is CATGWQDEQYF. In DNA form, the CDR3 reads TGTGCCACCGGGTGGCAGGACGAGCAGTACTTC.

The chain couples TRBV9 to TRBJ2-1; 8 nucleotides line up with TRBD2. This CDR3 spans 14 amino acids. Germline CDR1 and CDR2: SGDLS and YYNGEE. Germline trimming cut 5 bases from V and 6 bases from J; bases unmatched to any gene: 7. CDR3 DNA sequence: TGTGCCAGCAGTCCAGCGGGGGTTTTCAATGAGCAGTTCTTC. This translates into CASSPAGVFNEQFF.

V usage is TRBV3-1 (or the pseudogene TRBV3-2) and J usage is TRBJ1-4; perhaps TRBD1 as D (5 bases). Germline V gene sequence: CDR1 LGHDT, CDR2 YNNKEL (reference sequence). The V end lost 8 bases, the J end lost 0 bases, and 10 bases lay between the germline ends. The CDR3 is 14 amino acids. The CDR3 here is CASGAAPTNEKLFF. The CDR3 nucleotides read TGTGCCAGCGGGGCGGCTCCAACTAATGAAAAACTGTTTTTT.

The gene calls are TRBV5-6 and TRBJ2-7, with 10 bases matching TRBD2. The V segment lost 2 bases and the J segment 5 bases; nucleotides outside the gene matches: 7. The CDR3 has 15 amino acids. Germline CDR1 and CDR2: SGHDT and YYEEEE. The chain's CDR3 is CASSLAGGPLDEQYF. DNA of the CDR3: TGTGCCAGCAGCTTAGCGGGAGGGCCTTTAGACGAGCAGTACTTC.

The chain recombines TRBV6-1 with TRBJ2-7, with 16 positions matching TRBD2. Germline values: CDR1 MNHNS, CDR2 SASEGT. Trimming removed 3 bases from V and 0 bases from J; junction bases left unmatched: 8. This CDR3 comprises 19 residues. The CDR3 spells CASSDPGTSGGAFSYEQYF. The CDR3 DNA reads TGTGCCAGCAGTGATCCAGGGACTAGCGGGGGGGCCTTCTCCTACGAGCAGTACTTC.